This T cell receptor beta chain originates from a study of STAT5B mutations in CD4+ large granular lymphocyte leukemia. Details on this clone: Its target is unknown.

Looked up from germline, CDR1 is MNHEY and CDR2 is SMNVEV (reference sequence). This CDR3 has 18 amino acids. The V and J ends lost 3 bases and 4 bases, in that order; junction bases with no gene match: 12. Study-wide results and limits: Without putative leukemic clones, patient CD4-sorted repertoires remained more clonal than healthy CD4+ repertoires.

Clones were read by immunoSEQ multiplex PCR, and TCRdb kept only the in-frame ones, dropping some. The data contain about 38,000 clones, about 80% of them seen just once; the ten biggest clones take up less than 0.7%. J is TRBJ2-5 and V is TRBV27, with 12 bases fitting TRBD2. The sequenced sample was CD4+ T cells from blood buffy coats. This clonotype was obtained from a human donor in good health. CDR3 in DNA: TGTGCCAGCAGTTTCTCTAGCGGGGGGGCCAATATGAGAGAGACCCAGTACTTC. Translating gives CASSFSSGGANMRETQYF.